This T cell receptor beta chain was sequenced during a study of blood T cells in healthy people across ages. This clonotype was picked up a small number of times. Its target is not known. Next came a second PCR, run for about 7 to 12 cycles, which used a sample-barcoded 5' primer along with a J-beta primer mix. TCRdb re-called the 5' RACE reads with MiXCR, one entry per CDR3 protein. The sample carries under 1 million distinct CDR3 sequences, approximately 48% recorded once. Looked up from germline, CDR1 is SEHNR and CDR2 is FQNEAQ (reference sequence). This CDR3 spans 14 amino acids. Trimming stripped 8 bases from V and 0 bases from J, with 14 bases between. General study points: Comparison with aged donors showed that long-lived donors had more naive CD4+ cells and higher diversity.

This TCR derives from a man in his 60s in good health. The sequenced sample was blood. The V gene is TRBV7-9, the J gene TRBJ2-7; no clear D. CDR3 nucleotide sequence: TGTGCCAGCGAAATTACAGAGAGCTCCTACGAGCAGTACTTC. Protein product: CASEITESSYEQYF.